Presented here are 18 T cell receptor beta chains from one specimen sequenced in a study of blood T cell repertoires in COVID-19. The method was immunoSEQ multiplex PCR; TCRdb's version includes in-frame clones alone and lacks a portion of them. This sample has just over 90,000 clones, with roughly 85% found just once. Sequenced material: peripheral blood. The source is a human donor in a cohort sampled during active COVID-19.

The CDR3 DNA follows: TGTGCCACCAGTGACCTCTCTGGGGCCAACGTCCTGACTTTC. Protein: CATSDLSGANVLTF. J is TRBJ2-6 and V is TRBV24-1; no definite D call. The CDR3 spans 14 residues. From germline, CDR1 is KGHDR and CDR2 SFDVKD. The germline V and J ends were trimmed by 4 bases and 0 bases, with 3 bases remaining between them.

The rearrangement joins TRBV19 to TRBJ1-2; the match to TRBD1 covers 7 bases. The CDR3 length is 13 residues. V was pared by 2 bases and J by 8 bases, with 5 bases of the junction left unmatched. Germline CDR1 and CDR2: LNHDA and SQIVND (reference sequence). As DNA, the CDR3 is TGTGCCAGTAGTATAACTACAGGGGACGGCTACACCTTC. Protein: CASSITTGDGYTF.

The V and J genes are TRBV20-1 and TRBJ2-7; D not certain. Deletions cut 5 bases from V and 3 bases from J, with 8 bases between. Germline V gene sequence: CDR1 DFQATT, CDR2 SNEGSKA (reference sequence). The CDR3 totals 11 residues. CDR3 sequence (DNA): TGCAGTGCTCGCCGAGGCTACGAGCAGTACTTC. Its translation is CSARRGYEQYF.

The chain has TRBV19 and TRBJ1-1; D gene ambiguous. The CDR3 contains 11 residues. The germline gives CDR1 LNHDA, CDR2 SQIVND (reference sequence). The germline V and J ends were trimmed by 5 bases and 3 bases, with 4 bases remaining between them. The CDR3 bases are TGTGCCAGTAGTCAGGACACTGAAGCTTTCTTT. This gives the protein CASSQDTEAFF.

The chain combines TRBV27 with TRBJ2-7, with 7 bases identical to TRBD1. The CDR3 extends over 14 amino acids. Germline assignment: CDR1 MNHEY and CDR2 SMNVEV (reference sequence). Unmatched junction bases numbered 6, after V lost 5 bases and J lost 2 bases. The CDR3 spells CASSPQGGPYEQYF. CDR3 coding DNA: TGTGCCAGCAGTCCCCAAGGGGGCCCCTACGAGCAGTACTTC.

V is TRBV27 and J is TRBJ1-5; TRBD1 agrees at 7 bases. Germline trimming cut 8 bases from V and 12 bases from J; bases unmatched to any gene: 16. This CDR3 contains 14 residues. Germline V gene lookup returns CDR1 MNHEY and CDR2 SMNVEV (reference sequence). Written as DNA, the CDR3 is TGTGCCAGCGCGAGACAGGGTAGGGATCAGGGCCAGCATTTT. This encodes CASARQGRDQGQHF.

This clone was seen only once. The chain is built from TRBV2 and TRBJ2-7, with D unresolved. The V end lost 6 bases, the J end lost 2 bases, and 17 bases lay between the germline ends. This CDR3 has 15 amino acids. The germline CDR1 and CDR2 sequences are SNHLY and FYNNEI. The CDR3 protein is CASRGEYIPTYEQYF. In nucleotides, the CDR3 is TGTGCCAGCAGGGGCGAATACATACCCACCTACGAGCAGTACTTC.

This chain uses TRBV19 with TRBJ1-5; D is undetermined. The germline V gene encodes CDR1 LNHDA and CDR2 SQIVND (reference sequence). The CDR3 covers 14 residues. Trimming pared 10 bases from V and 4 bases from J, leaving 17 bases between. The CDR3 loop is CATSNLLSNQPQHF. CDR3 nucleotide sequence: TGTGCCACAAGCAACCTCCTCTCGAATCAGCCCCAGCATTTT.

This clone has just a few counts. The chain combines TRBV27 with TRBJ1-1; no definite D call. CDR1 and CDR2 from the germline V gene are MNHEY and SMNVEV (reference sequence). CDR3 length: 13 residues. Between the trimmed V and J ends, which lost 6 bases and 1 base, there was a span of 9 bases. The CDR3 DNA reads as TGTGCCAGCAGCCCCACAGAGAACACTGAAGCTTTCTTT. Protein product: CASSPTENTEAFF.

The rearrangement uses TRBV5-1 and TRBJ1-5; D gene unclear. The germline V gene has CDR1 SGHRS and CDR2 YFSETQ. CDR3 length equals 13 residues. V lost 5 bases and J lost 0, with 6 bases in between. The CDR3 nucleotides read TGCGCCAGCAGGCGGGATAGCAATCAGCCCCAGCATTTT. Its translation is CASRRDSNQPQHF. Based on the CDR3 plus reference TRBV5-1 and TRBJ1-5, the full variable domain is KAGVTQTPRYLIKTRGQQVTLSCSPISGHRSVSWYQQTPGQGLQFLFEYFSETQRNKGNFPGRFSGRQFSNSRSEMNVSTLELGDSALYLCASRRDSNQPQHFGDGTRLSIL.

This sequence joins TRBV6-1 and TRBJ2-7, with D possibly TRBD2 on 5 matching bases. In germline, CDR1 is MNHNS, CDR2 SASEGT. V lost 1 base, J lost 5 bases, and 12 bases lay in between. This CDR3 is built from 14 residues. The CDR3 region is CASSEGGSDHEQYF. Written as DNA, the CDR3 is TGTGCCAGCAGTGAAGGGGGTAGCGACCACGAGCAGTACTTC.

The chain employs TRBV5-1 and TRBJ2-7; the match to TRBD2 covers 7 bases. V trimming: 4 bases; J trimming: 1 base; junction bases outside the gene matches: 11. CDR3 size: 16 residues. Germline CDR1 is SGHRS and CDR2 is YFSETQ. The CDR3 DNA is TGCGCCAGCAGCCCGGACCAGGGAGGGATATCCTACGAGCAGTACTTC. Translation: CASSPDQGGISYEQYF.

The genes are TRBV2 and TRBJ2-1; D may be TRBD2 (6 bases). Germline CDR1 SNHLY, CDR2 FYNNEI. Trimming stripped 4 bases from V and 2 bases from J, with 15 bases between. The CDR3 has 16 residues. Here the CDR3 DNA reads TGTGCCAGCAGTGTGGGGGGACTCCCCACCTACAATGAGCAGTTCTTC. This codes for CASSVGGLPTYNEQFF.

This rearrangement joins TRBV13 to TRBJ2-3, with 7 bases aligning to TRBD1. V shed 8 bases and J 2 bases; nucleotides not matched to a gene: 7. The length of the CDR3 is 14 residues. Germline loops: CDR1 PRHDT, CDR2 FYEKMQ (reference sequence). CDR3 protein: CASARQGYTDTQYF. CDR3 DNA sequence: TGTGCCAGCGCGAGACAGGGATACACAGATACGCAGTATTTT.

This clone was seen a single time. The CDR3 region is CASSPGVSTDGYTF. The CDR3 DNA reads as TGTGCCAGCAGCCCAGGGGTTTCCACGGACGGCTACACCTTC. The rearrangement uses TRBV2 and TRBJ1-2; D perhaps matches TRBD1 (6 bases). Germline V gene lookup returns CDR1 SNHLY and CDR2 FYNNEI. This CDR3 is 14 amino acids long. Trimming took 6 bases from V and 8 from J, leaving 19 bases between them.

This sequence joins TRBV27 and TRBJ2-3; D ambiguous. V lost 7 bases and J 0 bases, leaving 8 bases between the germline ends. The CDR3 extends over 13 amino acids. Germline V CDR1 and CDR2: MNHEY, SMNVEV (reference sequence). CDR3 nucleotides: TGTGCCAGCATGGAGTGGAGCACAGATACGCAGTATTTT. This encodes CASMEWSTDTQYF.

The genes are TRBV18 and TRBJ1-1, with TRBD1 as a possible D gene (6 bases). Trimming left V 0 bases short and J 6 bases short, with 17 bases between. The CDR3 loop spans 16 amino acids. Germline V lookup: CDR1 KGHSH, CDR2 LQKENI. As DNA, the CDR3 is TGTGCCAGCTCACCACCCCAGCAAGCAGGGGTTCCTGAAGCTTTCTTT. Its translation is CASSPPQQAGVPEAFF.

The rearrangement uses TRBV28 and TRBJ1-2; 8 nucleotides line up with TRBD1. Germline values: CDR1 MDHEN, CDR2 SYDVKM. This CDR3 is 12 amino acids long. J lost 6 bases, V lost 6 bases, and 3 bases had no gene match. Here the CDR3 reads CASRQGANGYTF. The CDR3 DNA is TGTGCCAGCAGGCAGGGGGCCAATGGCTACACCTTC.